These 23 T cell receptor beta chains originate from one sample sequenced in a study of control samples from healthy donors and cancer patients. Clones were sequenced by immunoSEQ multiplex PCR, and TCRdb holds only the in-frame ones, with some missing. The sample lists roughly 150,000 clones; roughly 89% were seen once. The sequenced material came from blood. These receptors came from a man under 40 in good health.

This clone occurred a few times. The rearrangement joins TRBV9 to TRBJ2-2; TRBD2 is a possible D gene (5 bases). Germline V gene sequence: CDR1 SGDLS, CDR2 YYNGEE. There are 15 residues in the CDR3. V was shortened by 2 bases and J by 4 bases, with 12 bases between the two germline ends. The CDR3 nucleotides read TGTGCCAGCAGCGTCGGCGAGGGTGTCACCGGGGAGCTGTTTTTT. This encodes CASSVGEGVTGELFF. Full variable domain (rest looked up from reference TRBV9 and TRBJ2-2): DSGVTQTPKHLITATGQRVTLRCSPRSGDLSVYWYQQSLDQGLQFLIQYYNGEERAKGNILERFSAQQFPDLHSELNLSSLELGDSALYFCASSVGEGVTGELFFGEGSRLTVL.

The rearrangement uses TRBV6-2 or TRBV6-3 and TRBJ2-7; D ambiguous. The CDR3 is 17 residues long. V gave up 2 bases and J gave up 5 bases, with 22 bases separating them. Germline loops: CDR1 MNHEY, CDR2 SVGEGT. In DNA form, the CDR3 reads TGTGCCAGCAGTTACATACTTCGAGGCCCGCCGTTTGACGAGCAGTACTTC. The encoded protein is CASSYILRGPPFDEQYF.

This clone showed up just a few times. V gene TRBV11-2 combines with J gene TRBJ2-7; TRBD2 matches 13 bases. Trimming took 1 base from V and 2 from J; bases not matched to a gene: 2. CDR1 and CDR2 (germline): SGHAT, FQNNGV. The CDR3 loop spans 16 amino acids. CDR3 sequence reads: CASSLGGLAGTYEQYF. As DNA, the CDR3 is TGTGCCAGCAGCTTAGGGGGACTAGCGGGAACCTACGAGCAGTACTTC.

The gene calls are TRBV24-1 and TRBJ1-2; the D is unclear. The V and J ends lost 3 bases and 8 bases respectively, with 15 bases between them. The germline gives CDR1 KGHDR, CDR2 SFDVKD. This CDR3 contains 14 residues. The CDR3 reads CATSDPGWESGYTF. CDR3 nucleotide sequence: TGTGCCACCAGTGATCCGGGGTGGGAATCAGGCTACACCTTC.

The genes are TRBV12-3 or TRBV12-4 and TRBJ1-1, with a possible D match to TRBD1 (5 bases). The CDR3 is 11 residues long. The V and J ends lost 8 bases and 8 bases respectively, with 12 bases between them. The DNA of the CDR3 is TGTGCCAGCCGCTGGGACCGCGAAGCTTTCTTT. This codes for CASRWDREAFF.

The rearrangement joins TRBV5-1 to TRBJ1-1; tentative D call: TRBD1 (6 bases). The ends were cut back, 1 base at V and 4 bases at J, with 11 bases in the middle. The germline CDR1 and CDR2 sequences are SGHRS and YFSETQ. This CDR3 contains 14 residues. Written as DNA, the CDR3 is TGCGCCAGCAGCTTGAAGGGGGATAGCACTGAAGCTTTCTTT. This translates into CASSLKGDSTEAFF.

This chain joins TRBV11-2 and TRBJ2-5; D unresolved. The germline V gene has CDR1 SGHAT and CDR2 FQNNGV. The length of the CDR3 is 12 residues. The V gene lost 4 bases and the J gene lost 4 bases, with 7 bases spanning the gap. The CDR3 DNA sequence: TGTGCCAGCAGCTCTTTAGTAGAGACCCAGTACTTC. Residues: CASSSLVETQYF.

The V and J genes are TRBV7-9 and TRBJ1-1; D call uncertain. V gave up 1 base and J gave up 3 bases, with 9 bases separating them. The CDR3 totals 14 residues. Looked up from germline, CDR1 is SEHNR and CDR2 is FQNEAQ (reference sequence). This chain's CDR3 is CASSLVWRDTEAFF. CDR3 sequence (DNA): TGTGCCAGCAGCTTAGTATGGCGAGACACTGAAGCTTTCTTT.

The chain joins TRBV18 to TRBJ1-2; 10 bases fit TRBD1. The J segment lost 4 bases and the V segment lost 2 bases, leaving 7 bases of the junction unmatched. Looked up from germline, CDR1 is KGHSH and CDR2 is LQKENI. The CDR3 totals 16 residues. The CDR3 bases are TGTGCCAGCTCACCATTTCTTGGGGACAGGGGCTATGGCTACACCTTC. Translation: CASSPFLGDRGYGYTF.

This clone was seen just once. The chain links TRBV6-2 or TRBV6-3 to TRBJ2-7, with 9 positions matching TRBD2. The V gene's germline CDR1 is MNHEY and CDR2 SVGEGT. The CDR3 is 14 residues long. Trimming took 0 bases from V and 7 from J; bases not matched to a gene: 4. CDR3: CASSYSEGLAEQYF. The CDR3, as DNA: TGTGCCAGCAGTTACTCCGAAGGACTAGCGGAGCAGTACTTC.

This clone was counted only a few times. This rearrangement joins TRBV5-1 to TRBJ1-1; unclear D gene. Germline V gives CDR1 SGHRS, CDR2 YFSETQ. V was shortened by 1 base and J by 2 bases, with 15 bases between the two germline ends. The CDR3 consists of 16 residues. The CDR3 DNA follows: TGCGCCAGCAGCTTGTCCTGGCCAGACTCTAACACTGAAGCTTTCTTT. It translates to CASSLSWPDSNTEAFF. The entire variable domain, with the rest obtained from reference TRBV5-1 and TRBJ1-1, is as follows: KAGVTQTPRYLIKTRGQQVTLSCSPISGHRSVSWYQQTPGQGLQFLFEYFSETQRNKGNFPGRFSGRQFSNSRSEMNVSTLELGDSALYLCASSLSWPDSNTEAFFGQGTRLTVV.

This clone was picked up a small number of times. V and J are TRBV4-1 and TRBJ2-3; weak D call: TRBD2 (6 bases). The V and J ends lost 5 bases and 5 bases respectively, with 20 bases between them. The germline gives CDR1 MGHRA, CDR2 YSYEKL. This CDR3 comprises 16 residues. As DNA, the CDR3 is TGCGCCAGCAGCGAAGGGGTTGGGGGGTTTAAAGATACGCAGTATTTT. Its translation: CASSEGVGGFKDTQYF.

A remark on this clone: The identical CDR3 is also encoded by other nucleotide sequences in the sample. V usage is TRBV6-4 and J usage is TRBJ2-3; 7 bases align to TRBD2. CDR1 is MRHNA, CDR2 SNTAGT, per germline. This CDR3 spans 14 amino acids. V trimming: 0 bases; J trimming: 3 bases; junction bases outside the gene matches: 0. The CDR3 DNA sequence: TGTGCCAGCAGTGACTCGGGAGGGACAGATACGCAGTATTTT. It is translated as CASSDSGGTDTQYF.

In the case of this clone: This may stem from a read error, because a much larger clone lies one nucleotide away. The chain employs TRBV11-3 and TRBJ2-7; unclear D gene. Germline CDR1 is SGHNT and CDR2 is YENEEA. The CDR3 contains 12 residues. The V gene lost 5 bases and the J gene lost 3 bases, with 8 bases spanning the gap. The CDR3 DNA reads TGTGCCAGCAGCATGGCAGGCTACGAGCAGTACTTC. Encoded protein: CASSMAGYEQYF.

The chain has TRBV29-1 and TRBJ2-1; the match to TRBD1 covers 9 bases. Trimming cost V 5 bases and J 1 base; bases outside gene matches: 12. The CDR3 spans 17 residues. CDR1 and CDR2 from the germline V gene are SQVTM and ANQGSEA. Written as DNA, the CDR3 is TGCAGCGTTCGTGGGTCGCCCGGGACAGGGTCCTACAATGAGCAGTTCTTC. As protein: CSVRGSPGTGSYNEQFF.

This clone has only one observation. The CDR3 region has the DNA TGTGCCAGCAGCTCCTCCGGCACAATCTATGAGCAGTTCTTC. Its protein is CASSSSGTIYEQFF. The chain recombines TRBV7-9 with TRBJ2-1; D is ambiguous. This CDR3 has 14 residues. Trimming left V 4 bases short and J 8 bases short, with 15 bases between. Per the germline V gene, CDR1 is SEHNR and CDR2 is FQNEAQ (reference sequence).

Only one count was recorded for this clone. The limits of the CDR3 on the DNA are not certain, so only TCRdb's listed CDR3 is given. J is TRBJ1-5 and V is TRBV27. From germline, CDR1 is MNHEY and CDR2 SMNVEV (reference sequence). The CDR3 length is 16 residues, termini included. CDR3 amino acids: CASSLFWRDGNQPQHF.

This chain links TRBV4-1 with TRBJ1-6; TRBD1 aligns across 11 bases. Germline CDR1 and CDR2: MGHRA and YSYEKL. V trimming: 3 bases; J trimming: 14 bases; junction bases outside the gene matches: 9. There are 15 residues in the CDR3. CDR3 in amino acids: CASSHGTGGISALHF. CDR3 DNA: TGCGCCAGCAGCCACGGGACAGGGGGAATTTCGGCCCTCCACTTT.

The rearrangement uses TRBV4-1 and TRBJ1-2; D call uncertain. V was clipped by 0 bases and J by 0 bases, with 17 bases between them. The germline V gene has CDR1 MGHRA and CDR2 YSYEKL. There are 18 residues in the CDR3. CDR3 amino acids: CASSQDESGWAPNYGYTF. Here the CDR3 DNA reads TGCGCCAGCAGCCAAGATGAGTCAGGTTGGGCCCCTAACTATGGCTACACCTTC.

The J gene is TRBJ1-4, the V gene TRBV25-1; TRBD1 is a possible D gene (5 bases). Germline V CDR1 and CDR2: MGHDK, SYGVNS. Trimming took off 8 bases at V and 3 bases at J, with 13 bases between the two ends. The CDR3 has 14 residues. The CDR3 nucleotides are TGTGCCAGCGGGACCCGCCGGGCTAATGAAAAACTGTTTTTT. It yields the protein CASGTRRANEKLFF.

The chain joins TRBV7-3 to TRBJ2-1; 7 nucleotides agree with TRBD1. Germline CDR1 SGHTA, CDR2 FQGTGA. The CDR3 runs 12 residues. The V gene end was trimmed by 5 bases and the J gene end by 10 bases; junction bases not matched to a gene: 5. CDR3: CASSVPRGEQFF. The CDR3 DNA reads TGTGCCAGCAGCGTACCCAGGGGGGAGCAGTTCTTC.

This rearrangement joins TRBV30 to TRBJ1-2; the match to TRBD1 covers 7 bases. CDR1 GTSNPN and CDR2 SVGIG come from the germline V gene (reference sequence). Germline trimming cut 7 bases from V and 5 bases from J; bases unmatched to any gene: 7. This CDR3 is built from 12 residues. The CDR3 sequence: CASRQGWYGYTF. In nucleotides, the CDR3 is TGTGCCTCTCGACAGGGTTGGTATGGCTACACCTTC.

The chain joins TRBV15 to TRBJ2-1; D may correspond to TRBD1 or TRBD2 (5 bases each). The V gene's germline CDR1 is LNHNV and CDR2 YYDKDF (reference sequence). This CDR3 contains 14 residues. Trimming removed 9 bases from V and 8 bases from J, with 20 bases in between. CDR3: CATQRKGSSHEQFF. Written as DNA, the CDR3 is TGTGCCACTCAGCGGAAGGGGAGTTCCCATGAGCAGTTCTTC.